A single sample is the source of the 19 T cell receptor beta chains below, sequenced in a study of cytomegalovirus exposure and HLA in healthy donors. Vbeta (60) and Jbeta (13) primers were used in the PCR. Sequencing was performed with immunoSEQ multiplex PCR; in TCRdb, only in-frame clones are kept and a portion is missing. The data show approximately 150,000 clones, about three fifths seen once. Sequencing input: PBMCs. Receptor source: a woman aged 25 to 39 in good health and CMV-seropositive.

V gene TRBV6-5 combines with J gene TRBJ2-7; TRBD1 matches 8 bases. CDR1 MNHEY and CDR2 SVGAGI come from the germline V gene. V dropped 8 bases and J dropped 3; count of bases not matched to a gene: 6. The CDR3 runs 13 residues. Here the CDR3 reads CASDRQGFYEQYF. The DNA of the CDR3 is TGTGCCAGCGATAGACAGGGGTTCTACGAGCAGTACTTC.

The chain links TRBV7-9 to TRBJ2-3, with D maybe TRBD2 (5 bases). V was cut by 3 bases and J by 2 bases, with 12 bases left in between. CDR1 and CDR2 from the germline V gene are SEHNR and FQNEAQ (reference sequence). The CDR3 totals 15 residues. The DNA of the CDR3 is TGTGCCAGCAGCTTCTTGGCGGGTTACACAGATACGCAGTATTTT. Its protein product is CASSFLAGYTDTQYF.

The chain joins TRBV18 to TRBJ1-3; D uncertain. CDR3 length: 13 residues. Trimming took off 6 bases at V and 0 bases at J, with 6 bases between the two ends. The germline CDR1 and CDR2 sequences are KGHSH and LQKENI. In DNA form, the CDR3 reads TGTGCCAGCTCTTCAGACTCTGGAAACACCATATATTTT. This gives the protein CASSSDSGNTIYF.

J is TRBJ1-1 and V is TRBV19; 7 nucleotides line up with TRBD1. CDR1 is LNHDA, CDR2 SQIVND, per germline (reference sequence). Losses at the gene ends were 4 bases for V and 8 bases for J; bases not matched to a gene: 13. The CDR3 totals 15 residues. DNA for the CDR3: TGTGCCAGTAGTACCCCCCGGGACAGAAGCCTCGAAGCTTTCTTT. It codes for CASSTPRDRSLEAFF.

This clone was counted between two and nine times. CDR3 in amino acids: CASSLAQNYGYTF. In DNA, the CDR3 is TGTGCCAGCAGCCTAGCCCAAAATTATGGCTACACCTTC. V and J are TRBV7-3 and TRBJ1-2; D remains unclear. CDR3 length: 13 amino acids. Trimming shortened V by 5 bases and J by 5 bases, and 12 bases separated the two germline ends. CDR1 and CDR2 (germline): SGHTA, FQGTGA.

V gene TRBV19 combines with J gene TRBJ2-2, with 10 bases aligning to TRBD2. The CDR3 consists of 15 residues. Trimming at V came to 3 bases and at J to 7 bases, leaving 5 bases not matched to a gene. Germline V CDR1 and CDR2: LNHDA, SQIVND (reference sequence). The DNA of the CDR3 is TGTGCCAGTAGTATCGGCCTAGCGGGAGTCGGGGAGCTGTTTTTT. Translating gives CASSIGLAGVGELFF.

This clone occurred a few times. The J gene is TRBJ2-7, the V gene TRBV4-1; 7 nucleotides match TRBD1. V lost 3 bases and J lost 5; bases outside the gene matches: 25. CDR3 length: 20 amino acids. Germline V gives CDR1 MGHRA, CDR2 YSYEKL. The CDR3 coding sequence is TGCGCCAGCAGCCAGTTAGCCGCCAGGGGACAGAGGGGTAGGTGGCACGAGCAGTACTTC. Residues: CASSQLAARGQRGRWHEQYF.

Only a few counts were recorded for this clone. V usage is TRBV29-1 and J usage is TRBJ1-1, with D possibly being TRBD1 (6 bases). The V gene's germline CDR1 is SQVTM and CDR2 ANQGSEA. The CDR3 spans 10 residues. Trimming pared 7 bases from V and 11 bases from J, leaving 14 bases between. The CDR3 nucleotides are TGCAGCGGGGAACAGGGTGATGCTTTCTTT. It is translated as CSGEQGDAFF.

The J gene is TRBJ1-1, the V gene TRBV5-1; the match to TRBD1 covers 7 bases. In germline, CDR1 is SGHRS, CDR2 YFSETQ. Trimming took 6 bases from V and 3 from J; bases not matched to a gene: 8. There are 14 residues in the CDR3. In DNA, the CDR3 is TGCGCCAGCACTACAGGGGCTGGATACACTGAAGCTTTCTTT. Translation: CASTTGAGYTEAFF.

This chain uses TRBV7-2 with TRBJ2-1, with a possible D match to TRBD2 (5 bases). Germline V gives CDR1 SGHTA, CDR2 FQGNSA. The CDR3 is 15 residues long. V lost 5 bases to trimming and J lost 0 bases, with 11 bases between them. CDR3: CASSAGRFSYNEQFF. The CDR3 DNA reads TGTGCCAGCAGCGCGGGCCGTTTCTCCTACAATGAGCAGTTCTTC.

The chain couples TRBV2 to TRBJ2-7; a possible D gene is TRBD1 (6 bases). V gave up 3 bases and J gave up 4 bases, with 7 bases separating them. CDR3 size: 12 residues. Per the germline V gene, CDR1 is SNHLY and CDR2 is FYNNEI. CDR3 region: CASSDTGYEQYF. DNA of the CDR3: TGTGCCAGCAGTGATACAGGGTACGAGCAGTACTTC. Based on the CDR3 plus reference TRBV2 and TRBJ2-7, the full variable domain is EPEVTQTPSHQVTQMGQEVILRCVPISNHLYFYWYRQILGQKVEFLVSFYNNEISEKSEIFDDQFSVERPDGSNFTLKIRSTKLEDSAMYFCASSDTGYEQYFGPGTRLTVT.

The rearrangement links TRBV6-5 to TRBJ2-6, with 11 bases identical to TRBD2. J lost 2 bases, V lost 3 bases, and 0 bases had no gene match. The germline V gene encodes CDR1 MNHEY and CDR2 SVGAGI. The CDR3 length is 16 residues. DNA of the CDR3: TGTGCCAGCAGTTATAGCGGGGGGGCTGGGGCCAACGTCCTGACTTTC. Amino acid sequence: CASSYSGGAGANVLTF.

The V call is TRBV10-1, the J call TRBJ2-7; 13 positions match TRBD2. From germline, CDR1 is WNHNN and CDR2 SYGVQD (reference sequence). Trimming took 6 bases from V and 4 from J; bases not matched to a gene: 3. This CDR3 contains 14 residues. The CDR3 here is CASRPLAGGYEQYF. The CDR3, as DNA: TGCGCCAGCAGGCCACTAGCGGGAGGGTACGAGCAGTACTTC.

The chain is built from TRBV19 and TRBJ1-1; D is perhaps TRBD1 (5 bases). The germline CDR1 and CDR2 sequences are LNHDA and SQIVND (reference sequence). V lost 3 bases and J lost 5, with 13 bases in between. There are 14 residues in the CDR3. The CDR3 bases are TGTGCCAGTAGTATCGTCGCTAAGGGGACTGAAGCTTTCTTT. It specifies CASSIVAKGTEAFF.

The genes are TRBV7-6 and TRBJ2-3; 7 bases match TRBD2. After removal of 6 bases from V and 8 bases from J, the junction contained 11 bases not matched to a gene. The CDR3 contains 14 residues. Germline V gene lookup returns CDR1 SGHVS and CDR2 FNYEAQ. The CDR3 loop reads CASSRLASSGTQYF. The CDR3 nucleotides read TGTGCCAGCAGTCGACTAGCTTCCTCCGGTACGCAGTATTTT.

This clone was detected only once. This chain uses TRBV7-9 with TRBJ1-2; the D gene is possibly TRBD1 (5 bases). This CDR3 comprises 14 residues. Germline V gives CDR1 SEHNR, CDR2 FQNEAQ (reference sequence). The germline V and J ends were trimmed by 4 bases and 7 bases, with 16 bases remaining between them. The CDR3 nucleotides read TGTGCCAGCAGCTCCTACAGAGCCCAGGGTGGCTACACCTTC. Translation: CASSSYRAQGGYTF.

The chain has TRBV11-2 and TRBJ2-7; D is possibly TRBD1 (5 bases). Germline CDR1 SGHAT, CDR2 FQNNGV. The CDR3 has 14 residues. Trimming cost V 3 bases and J 4 bases, with 13 bases left between them. The CDR3 is CASSFGQGSYEQYF. The CDR3 region has the DNA TGTGCCAGCAGCTTCGGGCAGGGAAGTTACGAGCAGTACTTC.

This chain connects TRBV19 to TRBJ1-1; D perhaps matches TRBD1 (5 bases). The germline CDR1 and CDR2 sequences are LNHDA and SQIVND (reference sequence). Trimming stripped 5 bases from V and 2 bases from J, with 12 bases between. CDR3 size: 14 residues. Written as DNA, the CDR3 is TGTGCCAGTAGTCTACAGGCACGCAACACTGAAGCTTTCTTT. This gives the protein CASSLQARNTEAFF.

The DNA of the CDR3 is TGTGCCAGCAGTGATTTTGATCAGGCCCCCTCTAACTATGGCTACACCTTC. Translated, it gives CASSDFDQAPSNYGYTF. This chain joins TRBV2 and TRBJ1-2; no clear D. The V gene lost 3 bases and the J gene lost 0 bases, with 17 bases spanning the gap. In germline, CDR1 is SNHLY, CDR2 FYNNEI. This CDR3 spans 17 amino acids.